A selection of T cell receptor beta chains follows, all from one sample in a study of beta chain features in type 1 diabetes. Measured with immunoSEQ multiplex PCR; TCRdb has only the in-frame clones, and not every one. The sample has 150,000 to 200,000 clones; about 63% are singletons. The sequencing input was naive CD4+ T cells from blood. These receptors came from a young man with type 1 diabetes. The CDR3 runs from the conserved cysteine through the conserved F or W. The D gene is left open where the match is weak. Size values are once, few and many counts, or a class for expanded clones, and some rows have none.

clone_size	cdr3_length	v_call	j_call	d_call	cdr3_aa	cdr3_nt
-	12	TRBV10-3	TRBJ2-7	-	CATGGGAYEQYF	TGTGCCACCGGGGGAGGTGCCTACGAGCAGTACTTC
-	12	TRBV6-4	TRBJ2-3	-	CASSPNPNTQYF	TGTGCCAGCAGTCCGAACCCTAATACGCAGTATTTT
-	15	TRBV2	TRBJ1-6	TRBD1	CASSTGQGNNSPLHF	TGTGCCAGCAGCACGGGACAGGGGAATAATTCACCCCTCCACTTT
-	14	TRBV19	TRBJ2-7	TRBD1	CASSAQTGAYEQYF	TGTGCCAGTAGTGCACAGACAGGGGCCTACGAGCAGTACTTC
few	14	TRBV29-1	TRBJ2-7	-	CSGAEHEGSYEQYF	TGCAGCGGGGCGGAACACGAGGGGTCCTACGAGCAGTACTTC
once	16	TRBV14	TRBJ1-5	-	CASSQDIYRGNQPQHF	TGTGCCAGCAGCCAAGATATTTACAGGGGCAATCAGCCCCAGCATTTT
few	10	TRBV20-1	TRBJ2-5	-	CSASSETQYF	TGCAGTGCTTCGAGTGAGACCCAGTACTTC
few	14	TRBV9	TRBJ2-3	TRBD1	CASSGTGGADTQYF	TGTGCCAGCAGCGGGACAGGGGGCGCAGATACGCAGTATTTT
-	13	TRBV18	TRBJ2-1	-	CASSPPSGDEQFF	TGTGCCAGCTCACCACCTTCCGGGGATGAGCAGTTCTTC
-	10	TRBV29-1	TRBJ2-1	-	CSALGDEQFF	TGCAGCGCTCTGGGCGATGAGCAGTTCTTC
few	15	TRBV7-2	TRBJ2-1	-	CASSFAQGLYNEQFF	TGTGCCAGCAGCTTCGCACAGGGTCTATACAATGAGCAGTTCTTC
-	16	TRBV9	TRBJ2-5	TRBD2	CASSAGRTSGEETQYF	TGTGCCAGCAGCGCGGGAAGGACTAGCGGAGAAGAGACCCAGTACTTC
few	13	TRBV11-2	TRBJ1-4	-	CASSLEYEGKLFF	TGTGCCAGCAGCTTGGAATATGAGGGAAAACTGTTTTTT
-	13	TRBV29-1	TRBJ2-7	TRBD1	CSARGQGAIEQYF	TGCAGCGCCCGGGGACAGGGGGCCATCGAGCAGTACTTC
-	13	TRBV7-2	TRBJ2-7	-	CASSPHRNYEQYF	TGTGCCAGCAGCCCACATAGGAACTACGAGCAGTACTTC
-	11	TRBV2	TRBJ2-7	-	CASGSTYEQYF	TGTGCCAGCGGATCCACCTACGAGCAGTACTTC
-	17	TRBV9	TRBJ2-1	TRBD1	CASSANPGQGAYNEQFF	TGTGCCAGCAGCGCAAACCCGGGACAGGGGGCGTACAATGAGCAGTTCTTC
few	16	TRBV7-9	TRBJ2-3	TRBD2	CASSPPGLASTDTQYF	TGTGCCAGCAGCCCCCCCGGACTAGCGAGTACAGATACGCAGTATTTT
-	15	TRBV2	TRBJ1-5	-	CASSEARTANQPQHF	TGTGCCAGCAGTGAAGCGCGAACGGCAAATCAGCCCCAGCATTTT
-	14	TRBV18	TRBJ1-1	-	CASSPPSGYTEAFF	TGTGCCAGCTCACCCCCCTCAGGGTACACTGAAGCTTTCTTT
few	19	TRBV30	TRBJ1-6	-	CAWSEPPSGTRSYNSPLHF	TGTGCCTGGAGTGAACCCCCTTCGGGGACCCGCTCCTATAATTCACCCCTCCACTTT